Following are 29 T cell receptor beta chains from one sample sequenced in a study of T-cell reconstitution after alpha-beta-depleted transplantation in children. The TCRbeta library incorporated unique molecular identifiers. TCRdb used MiXCR to reprocess the PCR reads, holding one entry per CDR3 protein. Among about half a million distinct CDR3 sequences listed, approximately 12% were seen once. Sequenced material: PBMCs from the stem cell graft donor, taken from the stem cell graft. These receptors were collected from a human donor who donated a stem cell graft to a child with combined immunodeficiency.

This clonotype was recorded at least ten times. This sequence joins TRBV6-2 or TRBV6-3 and TRBJ2-7; the D is unclear. The V end lost 2 bases, the J end lost 3 bases, and 8 bases lay between the germline ends. The CDR3 sequence is 13 residues long. The germline CDR1 and CDR2 sequences are MNHEY and SVGEGT. CDR3 loop: CASSYPFVYEQYF. The CDR3 region has the DNA TGTGCCAGCAGTTACCCTTTTGTCTACGAGCAGTACTTC.

This chain uses TRBV20-1 with TRBJ1-1; tentatively, D is TRBD1 (5 bases). The CDR3 is 15 amino acids. V was trimmed by 3 bases and J by 4 bases, leaving 18 bases between them. Germline loops: CDR1 DFQATT, CDR2 SNEGSKA (reference sequence). CDR3 residues: CSARLEERGGTEAFF. In DNA form, the CDR3 reads TGCAGTGCTAGGCTAGAGGAGCGGGGGGGCACTGAAGCTTTCTTT.

This clonotype has just a few counts. V is TRBV7-3 and J is TRBJ2-3, with a weak D call TRBD2 (6 bases). V was shortened by 7 bases and J by 1 base, with 9 bases between the two germline ends. CDR1 SGHTA and CDR2 FQGTGA come from the germline V gene. The CDR3 spans 13 residues. DNA of the CDR3: TGTGCCAGCAAAGGAGGGGGCACAGATACGCAGTATTTT. This translates into CASKGGGTDTQYF.

The gene calls are TRBV29-1 and TRBJ2-7; D call uncertain. Looked up from germline, CDR1 is SQVTM and CDR2 is ANQGSEA. V lost 1 base and J lost 2, with 12 bases in between. The CDR3 contains 14 residues. In nucleotides, the CDR3 is TGCAGCGTTGAAGCGGCACGGCCTCCCTACGAGCAGTACTTC. Its translation is CSVEAARPPYEQYF.

J is TRBJ2-1 and V is TRBV11-2; tentative D call: TRBD2 (5 bases). The germline CDR1 and CDR2 sequences are SGHAT and FQNNGV. This CDR3 spans 16 amino acids. Trimming cost V 4 bases and J 2 bases, with 15 bases left between them. The DNA for the CDR3 is TGTGCCAGCAGCTCCCCGACTACCTCGCCCTACAATGAGCAGTTCTTC. Its protein product is CASSSPTTSPYNEQFF.

This clonotype was counted ten times or more. CDR3 amino acids: CASSQDRPSTDTQYF. CDR3 nucleotides: TGTGCCAGCTCCCAGGACAGACCTAGCACAGATACGCAGTATTTT. The chain uses TRBV6-6 and TRBJ2-3; D is perhaps TRBD1 (6 bases). This CDR3 region has 15 residues. V was clipped by 8 bases and J by 0 bases, with 15 bases between them. Germline CDR1 reads MNHNY; CDR2 reads SVGAGI (reference sequence).

The chain recombines TRBV7-9 with TRBJ2-1; D may be TRBD2 (5 bases). With 7 bases removed from V and 0 bases from J, the gap between germline ends came to 16 bases. The length of the CDR3 is 16 residues. Germline V gene data show CDR1 as SEHNR and CDR2 as FQNEAQ (reference sequence). CDR3 region: CASIQELGSSYNEQFF. Written as DNA, the CDR3 is TGTGCCAGCATCCAAGAGTTGGGGAGCTCCTACAATGAGCAGTTCTTC.

This clonotype was observed a handful of times. V usage is TRBV9 and J usage is TRBJ2-3, with D unclear. V was cut by 0 bases and J by 4 bases, with 9 bases left in between. The CDR3 has 14 residues. Germline V gives CDR1 SGDLS, CDR2 YYNGEE. CDR3 protein: CASSVEKAADTQYF. CDR3 bases: TGTGCCAGCAGCGTAGAAAAGGCGGCAGATACGCAGTATTTT. The variable domain in full, with the rest retrieved from reference TRBV9 and TRBJ2-3, is DSGVTQTPKHLITATGQRVTLRCSPRSGDLSVYWYQQSLDQGLQFLIQYYNGEERAKGNILERFSAQQFPDLHSELNLSSLELGDSALYFCASSVEKAADTQYFGPGTRLTVL.

The V call is TRBV11-2, the J call TRBJ2-5, with 8 bases that match TRBD2. V dropped 0 bases and J dropped 0; count of bases not matched to a gene: 12. Germline-derived CDR1 and CDR2 are SGHAT and FQNNGV. The CDR3 totals 19 residues. This chain's CDR3 is CASSLEIAGPRHHQETQYF. The CDR3, as DNA: TGTGCCAGCAGCTTAGAGATAGCGGGACCCCGGCACCACCAAGAGACCCAGTACTTC.

The chain couples TRBV7-9 to TRBJ2-1; the D gene is possibly TRBD2 (5 bases). The CDR3 is made up of 16 amino acids. The ends were cut back, 5 bases at V and 4 bases at J, with 18 bases in the middle. Germline V gene data show CDR1 as SEHNR and CDR2 as FQNEAQ (reference sequence). This chain's CDR3 is CASSPGRAERYNEQFF. The CDR3 DNA reads as TGTGCCAGCAGCCCTGGTAGGGCTGAGCGGTACAATGAGCAGTTCTTC.

The V and J genes are TRBV6-2 or TRBV6-3 and TRBJ2-7, with TRBD1 identical over 9 bases. J lost 5 bases, V lost 5 bases, and 7 bases had no gene match. Germline loops: CDR1 MNHEY, CDR2 SVGEGT. This CDR3 has 14 residues. The chain's CDR3 is CASSRQRQGDEQYF. CDR3 nucleotides: TGTGCCAGCAGTCGCCAAAGACAGGGGGACGAGCAGTACTTC.

This clonotype was seen ten or more times. This chain joins TRBV5-1 and TRBJ1-1, with D uncertain. Germline V CDR1 and CDR2: SGHRS, YFSETQ. This CDR3 is built from 13 residues. V shed 2 bases and J shed 3 bases, with 8 bases lying between them. CDR3 region: CASSLLTDTEAFF. CDR3 DNA: TGCGCCAGCAGCTTATTAACAGACACTGAAGCTTTCTTT.

This clonotype was found many times. This chain links TRBV15 with TRBJ2-3; D is unclear. The CDR3 is 14 residues long. With 0 bases removed from V and 4 bases from J, the gap between germline ends came to 8 bases. Germline CDR1 reads LNHNV; CDR2 reads YYDKDF (reference sequence). This chain's CDR3 is CATSRDLTADTQYF. The CDR3 bases are TGTGCCACCAGCAGAGATCTGACGGCAGATACGCAGTATTTT.

Many counts were recorded for this clonotype. The chain's CDR3 is CASSLARGQDEQYF. The CDR3 DNA follows: TGTGCCAGCAGCTTAGCCAGGGGGCAGGACGAGCAGTACTTC. This sequence joins TRBV7-9 and TRBJ2-7; 8 bases line up with TRBD1. The CDR3 extends over 14 amino acids. The V and J ends lost 0 bases and 5 bases, in that order; junction bases with no gene match: 3. Germline V gene data show CDR1 as SEHNR and CDR2 as FQNEAQ (reference sequence).

The V call is TRBV12-3 or TRBV12-4, the J call TRBJ1-5; D not resolved. V was cut by 6 bases and J by 9 bases, with 18 bases left in between. CDR3 size: 14 residues. Here the CDR3 reads CASSPEVVAGPQHF. The CDR3 DNA sequence: TGTGCCAGCAGCCCAGAGGTGGTCGCGGGGCCCCAGCATTTT.

This clonotype has just a few counts. The V and J genes are TRBV9 and TRBJ1-2, with D tentatively TRBD1 (5 bases). V was trimmed by 1 base and J by 3 bases, leaving 10 bases between them. Per the germline V gene, CDR1 is SGDLS and CDR2 is YYNGEE. The CDR3 is made up of 14 amino acids. CDR3 loop: CASSVSGTDYGYTF. DNA of the CDR3: TGTGCCAGCAGCGTATCCGGGACGGACTATGGCTACACCTTC.

The rearrangement links TRBV12-3 or TRBV12-4 to TRBJ1-5; the D is unclear. V was clipped by 3 bases and J by 3 bases, with 9 bases between them. This CDR3 region has 14 residues. CDR3 sequence: CASSFGGINQPQHF. The CDR3 bases are TGTGCCAGCAGTTTTGGAGGGATCAATCAGCCCCAGCATTTT.

This clonotype was seen at least ten times. The V gene is TRBV6-2 or TRBV6-3, the J gene TRBJ2-1; perhaps TRBD1 as D (6 bases). This CDR3 comprises 13 residues. With 5 bases removed from V and 9 bases from J, the gap between germline ends came to 14 bases. The V gene's germline CDR1 is MNHEY and CDR2 SVGEGT. CDR3 nucleotide sequence: TGTGCCAGCAGTCGGGACCAGGGGAGTGAGCAGTTCTTC. It codes for CASSRDQGSEQFF.

This clonotype was seen a handful of times. The chain joins TRBV12-5 to TRBJ1-1; D is unclear. V lost 4 bases to trimming and J lost 4 bases, with 4 bases between them. Germline V gene sequence: CDR1 LGHNT, CDR2 FRNRAP. The CDR3 totals 11 residues. Here the CDR3 reads CASGSVTEAFF. Here the CDR3 DNA reads TGTGCTAGTGGTTCCGTCACTGAAGCTTTCTTT.

This clonotype has ten or more counts. The V and J genes are TRBV9 and TRBJ2-3, with TRBD2 identical over 9 bases. Germline lookup yields CDR1 SGDLS and CDR2 YYNGEE. The CDR3 is 14 residues long. With 3 bases clipped from V and 8 bases from J, the junction kept 7 bases outside the gene matches. DNA of the CDR3: TGTGCCAGCAGCGCCGGGACTAGCCTTGGTACGCAGTATTTT. This codes for CASSAGTSLGTQYF.

The genes are TRBV3-1 and TRBJ2-3; TRBD2 matches 8 bases. Germline V CDR1 and CDR2: LGHDT, YNNKEL (reference sequence). V trimming: 2 bases; J trimming: 4 bases; junction bases outside the gene matches: 8. This CDR3 is built from 16 residues. CDR3 in DNA: TGTGCCAGCAGCCAACTTAGCGGGAATGCGGCAGATACGCAGTATTTT. This gives the protein CASSQLSGNAADTQYF.

In this sample, this clonotype turned up many times. The chain recombines TRBV12-3 or TRBV12-4 with TRBJ2-3; TRBD1 matches 7 bases. This CDR3 region has 16 residues. Trimming took 6 bases from V and 4 from J; bases not matched to a gene: 13. The CDR3 protein is CASSGQGGWGPDTQYF. CDR3 nucleotides: TGTGCCAGCAGCGGACAAGGGGGCTGGGGACCAGATACGCAGTATTTT.

This clonotype was seen repeatedly, ten times or more. The chain carries TRBV6-2 or TRBV6-3 and TRBJ2-7; 7 nucleotides align to TRBD1. The CDR3 runs to 12 residues. Germline V gives CDR1 MNHEY, CDR2 SVGEGT. V gave up 5 bases and J gave up 5 bases; unmatched junction bases: 3. CDR3 loop: CASSNRGHEQYF. As DNA, the CDR3 is TGTGCCAGCAGTAACAGGGGTCACGAGCAGTACTTC.

This clonotype was counted many times. V gene TRBV18 combines with J gene TRBJ2-3; D is possibly TRBD1 (5 bases). Looked up from germline, CDR1 is KGHSH and CDR2 is LQKENI. The germline V and J ends were trimmed by 1 base and 0 bases, with 11 bases remaining between them. The CDR3 loop spans 16 amino acids. In DNA form, the CDR3 reads TGTGCCAGCTCACCACTACAGGCCTCTAGCACAGATACGCAGTATTTT. The encoded protein is CASSPLQASSTDTQYF.

There are a few counts of this clonotype. The chain links TRBV20-1 to TRBJ2-7; no definite D call. V lost 3 bases to trimming and J lost 5 bases, with 14 bases between them. This CDR3 spans 13 amino acids. Germline values: CDR1 DFQATT, CDR2 SNEGSKA (reference sequence). The CDR3 region is CSASIPSTDEQYF. CDR3 nucleotide sequence: TGCAGTGCTAGTATCCCCTCAACTGACGAGCAGTACTTC.

This clonotype showed up many times. The chain joins TRBV4-1 to TRBJ1-2; D is unclear. Germline lookup yields CDR1 MGHRA and CDR2 YSYEKL. V was cut by 2 bases and J by 2 bases, with 12 bases left in between. The CDR3 runs to 15 residues. The chain's CDR3 is CASSQTGPINYGYTF. Written as DNA, the CDR3 is TGCGCCAGCAGCCAAACCGGGCCTATCAACTATGGCTACACCTTC.

This clonotype was found a few times. V gene TRBV27 combines with J gene TRBJ2-7; D is undetermined. CDR3 size: 14 residues. V was trimmed by 1 base and J by 6 bases, leaving 13 bases between them. Germline V CDR1 and CDR2: MNHEY, SMNVEV (reference sequence). DNA for the CDR3: TGTGCCAGCAGTTTATGGGGTCCAGAGAGCGAGCAGTACTTC. Protein sequence: CASSLWGPESEQYF.

The chain couples TRBV27 to TRBJ2-3, with 8 positions matching TRBD2. CDR3 length equals 16 residues. V shed 6 bases, J shed 0 bases, and the junction held 8 bases outside the gene matches. CDR1 is MNHEY, CDR2 SMNVEV, per germline (reference sequence). CDR3: CASRSALAESTDTQYF. CDR3 nucleotide sequence: TGTGCCAGCAGGAGCGCACTAGCGGAGAGCACAGATACGCAGTATTTT.

The chain links TRBV20-1 to TRBJ2-7, with TRBD2 matching over 7 bases. The V gene end was trimmed by 3 bases and the J gene end by 2 bases; junction bases not matched to a gene: 4. Germline CDR1 reads DFQATT; CDR2 reads SNEGSKA (reference sequence). The CDR3 runs 13 residues. The DNA for the CDR3 is TGCAGTGCTAGGGGTGGGAGGGCCTACGAGCAGTACTTC. It translates to CSARGGRAYEQYF.